The clone carrying this T cell receptor beta chain appeared a few times. As yet, its antigen is unknown. This sample is part of a study of T cell responses to AZD1222 COVID-19 vaccine. Study-level points and caveats: There were repertoire samples only from the period after the peak T cell response.

V lost 4 bases and J 4 bases, leaving 16 bases between the germline ends. The CDR3 is 15 amino acids. From germline, CDR1 is SGHTS and CDR2 YDEGEE. The repertoire was sequenced with immunoSEQ multiplex PCR; TCRdb's copy has only in-frame clones and lacks some. This table has 95,000 to 150,000 clones, about 90% appearing once. This material consisted of peripheral blood, taken on day 0 of AZD1222 vaccination. The chain employs TRBV5-8 and TRBJ2-3; a possible D gene is TRBD1 (6 bases). This receptor was taken from an adult in good health. CDR3 bases: TGTGCCAGCAGCCCGACAGGTGGAGATGCAGATACGCAGTATTTT. Translating it yields CASSPTGGDADTQYF.